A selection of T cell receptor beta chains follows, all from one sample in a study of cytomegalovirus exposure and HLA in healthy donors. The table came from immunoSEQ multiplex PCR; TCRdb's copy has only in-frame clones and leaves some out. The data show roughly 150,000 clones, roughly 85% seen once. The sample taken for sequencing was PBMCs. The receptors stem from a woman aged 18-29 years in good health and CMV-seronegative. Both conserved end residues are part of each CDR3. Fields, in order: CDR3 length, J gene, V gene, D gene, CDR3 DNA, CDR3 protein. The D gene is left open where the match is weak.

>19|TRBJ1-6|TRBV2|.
TGTGCCAGCACGGTGGGCGGGGGCCCTCACAGCTCCTATAATTCACCCCTCCACTTT
CASTVGGGPHSSYNSPLHF
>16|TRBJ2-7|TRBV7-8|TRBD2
TGTGCCAGCAGCTTAGCACTAGCGGGGGGGCCCTACGAGCAGTACTTC
CASSLALAGGPYEQYF
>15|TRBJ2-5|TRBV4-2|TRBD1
TGTGCCAGCAGCCGGCAGGGGGTACTTGGGGAGACCCAGTACTTC
CASSRQGVLGETQYF
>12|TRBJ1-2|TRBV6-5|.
TGTGCCACCGGAAGGGGAAGCTATGGCTACACCTTC
CATGRGSYGYTF
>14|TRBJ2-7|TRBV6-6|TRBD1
TGTGCCAGCAGTCAATGGGACAGCTCCTACGAGCAGTACTTC
CASSQWDSSYEQYF
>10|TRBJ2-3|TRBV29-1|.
TGCAGCGTTGATATAGATACGCAGTATTTT
CSVDIDTQYF
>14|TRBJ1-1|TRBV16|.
TGTGCCAGCAGCCCCACGGGGGTAGGCACTGAAGCTTTCTTT
CASSPTGVGTEAFF
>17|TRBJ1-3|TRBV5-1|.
TGCGCCAGCAGCCCCGAACCGCAATACTCCTCTGGAAACACCATATATTTT
CASSPEPQYSSGNTIYF
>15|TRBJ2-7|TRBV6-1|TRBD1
TGTGCCAGCAGTGAAGCGGACAGGGTAGTCGGCGAGCAGTACTTC
CASSEADRVVGEQYF
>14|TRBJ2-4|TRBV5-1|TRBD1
TGCGCCAGCAGCTCGACAGGGGCCAAAAACATTCAGTACTTC
CASSSTGAKNIQYF
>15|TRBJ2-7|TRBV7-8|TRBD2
TGTGCCAGCAGCTTTGGGGCGGGAGGAAACTACGAGCAGTACTTC
CASSFGAGGNYEQYF
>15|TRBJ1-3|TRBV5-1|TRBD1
TGCGCCAGCAGCTGGGGACAGCCTTCTGGAAACACCATATATTTT
CASSWGQPSGNTIYF
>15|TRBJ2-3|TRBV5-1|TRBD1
TGCGCCAGCAGCTTTGGACAGGGGCGAGGAGATACGCAGTATTTT
CASSFGQGRGDTQYF
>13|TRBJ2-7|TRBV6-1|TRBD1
TGTGCCACGGGACAGGGGAAATCCTACGAGCAGTACTTC
CATGQGKSYEQYF
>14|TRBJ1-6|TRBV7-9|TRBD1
TGTGCCAGCAGCTGGACAGGGGAAAATTCACCCCTCCACTTT
CASSWTGENSPLHF
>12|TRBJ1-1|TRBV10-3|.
TGTGCCATCAGTGGCAGGGACTTTGAAGCTTTCTTT
CAISGRDFEAFF